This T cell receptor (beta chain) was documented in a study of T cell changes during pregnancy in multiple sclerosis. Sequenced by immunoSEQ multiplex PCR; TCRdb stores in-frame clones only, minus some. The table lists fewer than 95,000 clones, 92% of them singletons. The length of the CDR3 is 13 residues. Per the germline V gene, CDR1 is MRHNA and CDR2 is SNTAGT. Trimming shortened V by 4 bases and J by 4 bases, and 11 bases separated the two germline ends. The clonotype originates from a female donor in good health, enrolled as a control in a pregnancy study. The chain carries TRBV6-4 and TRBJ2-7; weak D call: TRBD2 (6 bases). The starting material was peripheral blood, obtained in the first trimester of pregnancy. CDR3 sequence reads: CASSVGGGYEQYF. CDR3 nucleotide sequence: TGTGCCAGCAGTGTGGGAGGCGGGTACGAGCAGTACTTC.